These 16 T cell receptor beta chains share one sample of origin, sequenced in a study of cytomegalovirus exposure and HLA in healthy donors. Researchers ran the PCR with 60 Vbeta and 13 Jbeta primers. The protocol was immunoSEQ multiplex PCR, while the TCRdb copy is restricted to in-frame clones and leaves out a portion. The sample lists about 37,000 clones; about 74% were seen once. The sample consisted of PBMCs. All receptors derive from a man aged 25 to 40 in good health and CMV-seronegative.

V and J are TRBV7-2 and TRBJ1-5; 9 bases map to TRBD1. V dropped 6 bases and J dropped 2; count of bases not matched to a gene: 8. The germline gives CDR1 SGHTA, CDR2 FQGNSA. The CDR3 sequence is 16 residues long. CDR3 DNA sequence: TGTGCCAGCAGTCGAACAGGGGGCTGGGGCAATCAGCCCCAGCATTTT. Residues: CASSRTGGWGNQPQHF.

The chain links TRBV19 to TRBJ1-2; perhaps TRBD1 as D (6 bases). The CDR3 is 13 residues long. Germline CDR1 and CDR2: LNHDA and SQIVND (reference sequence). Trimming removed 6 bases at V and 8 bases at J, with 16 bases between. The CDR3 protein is CASRQGSLEGYTF. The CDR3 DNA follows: TGTGCCAGTAGACAGGGCTCCTTGGAAGGCTACACCTTC. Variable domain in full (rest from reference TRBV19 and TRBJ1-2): DGGITQSPKYLFRKEGQNVTLSCEQNLNHDAMYWYRQDPGQGLRLIYYSQIVNDFQKGDIAEGYSVSREKKESFPLTVTSAQKNPTAFYLCASRQGSLEGYTFGSGTRLTVV.

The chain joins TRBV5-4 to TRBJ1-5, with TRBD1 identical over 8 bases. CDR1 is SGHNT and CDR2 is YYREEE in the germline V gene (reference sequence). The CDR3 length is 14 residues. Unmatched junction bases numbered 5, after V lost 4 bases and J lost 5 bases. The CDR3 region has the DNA TGTGCCAGCAGCCTGGACAGGGAAGATCAGCCCCAGCATTTT. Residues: CASSLDREDQPQHF.

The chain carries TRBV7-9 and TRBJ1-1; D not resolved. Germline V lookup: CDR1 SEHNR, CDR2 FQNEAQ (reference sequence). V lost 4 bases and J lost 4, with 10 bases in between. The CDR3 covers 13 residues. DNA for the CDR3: TGTGCCAGCAGCTCTACTTACGGCACTGAAGCTTTCTTT. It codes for CASSSTYGTEAFF.

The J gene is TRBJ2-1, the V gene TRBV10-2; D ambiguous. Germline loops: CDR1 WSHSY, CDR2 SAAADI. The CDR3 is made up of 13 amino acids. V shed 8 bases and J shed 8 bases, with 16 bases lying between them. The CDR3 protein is CASGRTVGYEQFF. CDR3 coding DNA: TGCGCCAGCGGCAGAACAGTTGGGTATGAGCAGTTCTTC.

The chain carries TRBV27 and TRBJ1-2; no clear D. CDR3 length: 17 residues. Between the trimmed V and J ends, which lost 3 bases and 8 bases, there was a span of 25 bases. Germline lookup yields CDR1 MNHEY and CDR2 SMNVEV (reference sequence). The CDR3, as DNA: TGTGCCAGCAGTTTTCAGAGTGTGTCAGGTAGTGTTCGGGGCTACACCTTC. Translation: CASSFQSVSGSVRGYTF.

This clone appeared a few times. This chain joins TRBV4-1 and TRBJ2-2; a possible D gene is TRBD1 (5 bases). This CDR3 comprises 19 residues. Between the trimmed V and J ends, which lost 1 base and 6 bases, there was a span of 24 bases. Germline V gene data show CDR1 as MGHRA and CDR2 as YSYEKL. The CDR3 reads CASSQGVLRRGSVSGELFF. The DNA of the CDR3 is TGCGCCAGCAGCCAAGGGGTCCTACGTAGGGGTTCGGTTTCCGGGGAGCTGTTTTTT.

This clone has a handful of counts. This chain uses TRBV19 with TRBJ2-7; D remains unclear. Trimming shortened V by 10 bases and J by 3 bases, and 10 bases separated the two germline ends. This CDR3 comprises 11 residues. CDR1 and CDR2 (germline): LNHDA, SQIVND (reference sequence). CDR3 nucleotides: TGTGCCACCGGAGACCGCTACGAGCAGTACTTC. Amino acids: CATGDRYEQYF.

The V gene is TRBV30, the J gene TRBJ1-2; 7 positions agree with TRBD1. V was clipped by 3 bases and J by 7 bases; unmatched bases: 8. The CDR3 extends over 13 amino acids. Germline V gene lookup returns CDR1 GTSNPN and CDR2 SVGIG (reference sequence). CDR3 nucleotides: TGTGCCTGGAGGGAGGGGGCGACGAGTGGCTACACCTTC. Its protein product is CAWREGATSGYTF.

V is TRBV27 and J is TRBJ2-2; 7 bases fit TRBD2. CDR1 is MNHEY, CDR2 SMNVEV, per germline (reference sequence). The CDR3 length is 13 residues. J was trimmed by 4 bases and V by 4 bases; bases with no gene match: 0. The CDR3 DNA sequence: TGTGCCAGCAGTTGGGGGGGCACCGGGGAGCTGTTTTTT. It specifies CASSWGGTGELFF.

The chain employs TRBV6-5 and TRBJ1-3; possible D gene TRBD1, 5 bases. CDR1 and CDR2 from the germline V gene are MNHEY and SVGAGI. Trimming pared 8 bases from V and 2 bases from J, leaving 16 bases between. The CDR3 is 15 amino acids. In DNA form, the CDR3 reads TGTGCCAGCGGGGACTTTCTAAGGACTGGAAACACCATATATTTT. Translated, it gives CASGDFLRTGNTIYF.

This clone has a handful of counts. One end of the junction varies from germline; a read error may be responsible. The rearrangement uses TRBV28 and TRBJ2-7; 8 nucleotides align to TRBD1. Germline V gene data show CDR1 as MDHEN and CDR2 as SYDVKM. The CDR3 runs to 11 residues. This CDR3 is CASSIGRDRNF. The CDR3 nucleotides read TGTGCCAGCAGTATAGGCCGGGACAGGAACTTC.

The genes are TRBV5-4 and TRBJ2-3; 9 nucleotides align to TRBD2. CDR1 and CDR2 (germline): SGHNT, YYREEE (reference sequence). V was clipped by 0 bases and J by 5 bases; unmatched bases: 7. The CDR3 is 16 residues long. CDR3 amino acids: CASSLAAGLALDTQYF. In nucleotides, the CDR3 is TGTGCCAGCAGCTTGGCCGCGGGACTAGCATTAGATACGCAGTATTTT.

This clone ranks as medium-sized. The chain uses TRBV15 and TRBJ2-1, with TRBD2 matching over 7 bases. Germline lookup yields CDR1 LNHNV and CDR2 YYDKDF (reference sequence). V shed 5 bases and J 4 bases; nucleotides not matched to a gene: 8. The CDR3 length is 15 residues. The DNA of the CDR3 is TGTGCCACCAGCTCACCGCCTAGCGGATACAATGAGCAGTTCTTC. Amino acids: CATSSPPSGYNEQFF.

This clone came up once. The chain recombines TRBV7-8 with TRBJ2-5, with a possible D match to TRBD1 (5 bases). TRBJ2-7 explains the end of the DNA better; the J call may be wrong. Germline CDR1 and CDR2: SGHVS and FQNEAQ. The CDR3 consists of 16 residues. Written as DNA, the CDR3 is TGTGCCAGCAGCTTTCTAGGGGCTTATAATAGCCACGAGCAGTACTTC. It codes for CASSFLGAYNSHEQYF.

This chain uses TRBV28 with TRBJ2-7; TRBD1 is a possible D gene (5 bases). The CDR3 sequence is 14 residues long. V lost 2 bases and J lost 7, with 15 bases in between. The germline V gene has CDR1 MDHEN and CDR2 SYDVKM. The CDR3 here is CASSLLTGRAEQYF. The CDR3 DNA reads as TGTGCCAGCAGTTTACTCACTGGCAGGGCAGAGCAGTACTTC.